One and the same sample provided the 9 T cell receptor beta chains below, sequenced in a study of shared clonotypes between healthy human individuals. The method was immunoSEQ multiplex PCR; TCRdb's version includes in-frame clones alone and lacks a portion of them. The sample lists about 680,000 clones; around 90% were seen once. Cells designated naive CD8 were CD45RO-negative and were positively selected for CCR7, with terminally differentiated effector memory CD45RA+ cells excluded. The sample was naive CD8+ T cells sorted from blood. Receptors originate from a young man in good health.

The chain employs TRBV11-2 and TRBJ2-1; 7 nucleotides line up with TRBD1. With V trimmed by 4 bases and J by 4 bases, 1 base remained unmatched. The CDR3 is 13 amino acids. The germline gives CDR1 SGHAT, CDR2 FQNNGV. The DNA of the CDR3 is TGTGCCAGCAGCTCGGGACAGTACAATGAGCAGTTCTTC. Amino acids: CASSSGQYNEQFF.

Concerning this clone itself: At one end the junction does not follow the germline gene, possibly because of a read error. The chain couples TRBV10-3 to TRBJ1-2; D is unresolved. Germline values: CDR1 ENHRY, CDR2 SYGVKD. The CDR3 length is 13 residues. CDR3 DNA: TGTGCCATCAGCGAGTCCGAGAACTATGGCTACACCTTC. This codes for CAISESENYGYTF.

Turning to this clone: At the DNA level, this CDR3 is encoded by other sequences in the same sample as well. CDR3 loop: CASSLRSYEQYF. For the CDR3, the DNA is TGTGCCAGCAGTTTACGGTCCTACGAGCAGTACTTC. The chain couples TRBV28 to TRBJ2-7, with unresolved D. With 2 bases removed from V and 1 base from J, the gap between germline ends came to 3 bases. The CDR3 consists of 12 residues. Germline values: CDR1 MDHEN, CDR2 SYDVKM.

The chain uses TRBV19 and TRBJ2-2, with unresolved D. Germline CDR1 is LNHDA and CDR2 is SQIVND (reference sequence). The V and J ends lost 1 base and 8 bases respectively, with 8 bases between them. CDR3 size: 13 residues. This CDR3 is CASSIGTPGELFF. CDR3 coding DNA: TGTGCCAGTAGTATAGGAACCCCTGGGGAGCTGTTTTTT.

CDR3 bases: TGTGCCAGCAGCTTAGTCTTCAATGAGCAGTTCTTC. Translation gives CASSLVFNEQFF. V gene TRBV11-2 combines with J gene TRBJ2-1, with no clear D. Looked up from germline, CDR1 is SGHAT and CDR2 is FQNNGV. The CDR3 consists of 12 residues. V gave up 1 base and J gave up 6 bases, with 4 bases separating them. Variable domain in full (rest from reference TRBV11-2 and TRBJ2-1): EAGVAQSPRYKIIEKRQSVAFWCNPISGHATLYWYQQILGQGPKLLIQFQNNGVVDDSQLPKDRFSAERLKGVDSTLKIQPAKLEDSAVYLCASSLVFNEQFFGPGTRLTVL.

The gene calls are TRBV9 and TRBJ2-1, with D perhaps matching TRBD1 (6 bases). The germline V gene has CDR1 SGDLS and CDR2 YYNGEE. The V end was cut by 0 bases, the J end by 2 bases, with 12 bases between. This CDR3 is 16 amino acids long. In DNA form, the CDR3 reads TGTGCCAGCAGCGTAGGGGGGACACCGACCTACAATGAGCAGTTCTTC. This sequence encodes CASSVGGTPTYNEQFF.

For the CDR3, the DNA is TGTGCCAGCAGTCTCCAACAGGGTAGGAATGAGCAGTTCTTC. Its protein is CASSLQQGRNEQFF. J is TRBJ2-1 and V is TRBV27; maybe TRBD1 (6 bases). This CDR3 is built from 14 residues. Trimming took 5 bases from V and 7 from J, leaving 15 bases between them. Per the germline V gene, CDR1 is MNHEY and CDR2 is SMNVEV (reference sequence).

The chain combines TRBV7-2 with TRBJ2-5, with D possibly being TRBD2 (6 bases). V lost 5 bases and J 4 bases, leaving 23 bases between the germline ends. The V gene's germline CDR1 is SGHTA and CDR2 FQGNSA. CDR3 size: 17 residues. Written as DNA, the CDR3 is TGTGCCAGCAGCCTACAGCTGACTAGGCGGGAATTAGAGACCCAGTACTTC. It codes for CASSLQLTRRELETQYF.

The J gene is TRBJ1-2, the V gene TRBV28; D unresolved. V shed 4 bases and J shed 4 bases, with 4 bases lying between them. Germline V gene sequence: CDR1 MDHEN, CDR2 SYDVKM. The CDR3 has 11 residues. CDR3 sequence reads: CASSYLYGYTF. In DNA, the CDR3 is TGTGCCAGCAGTTACCTCTATGGCTACACCTTC.